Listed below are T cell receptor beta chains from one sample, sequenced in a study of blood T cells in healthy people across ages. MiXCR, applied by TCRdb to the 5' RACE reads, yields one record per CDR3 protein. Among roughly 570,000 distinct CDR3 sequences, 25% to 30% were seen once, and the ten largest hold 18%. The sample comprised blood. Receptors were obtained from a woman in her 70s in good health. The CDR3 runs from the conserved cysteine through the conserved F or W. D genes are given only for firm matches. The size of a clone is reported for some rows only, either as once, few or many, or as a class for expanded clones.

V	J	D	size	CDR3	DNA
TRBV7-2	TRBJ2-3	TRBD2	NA	CASSLVLAGGQTTQYF	TGTGCCAGCAGCTTAGTACTAGCGGGGGGGCAAACTACGCAGTATTTT
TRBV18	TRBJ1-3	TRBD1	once	CASSPSGQGVPSGNTIYF	TGTGCCAGCTCGCCGAGCGGACAGGGGGTTCCGTCTGGAAACACCATATATTTT
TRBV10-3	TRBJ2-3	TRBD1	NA	CAISPGQGSGTQYF	TGTGCCATCAGCCCGGGACAGGGGTCGGGTACGCAGTATTTT
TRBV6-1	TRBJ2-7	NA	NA	CASREVGERIPYEQYF	TGTGCCAGCAGGGAAGTCGGGGAGCGGATCCCCTACGAGCAGTACTTC
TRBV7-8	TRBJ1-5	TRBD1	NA	CASSLAQGVYSNQPQHF	TGTGCCAGCAGCTTAGCGCAGGGGGTGTATAGCAATCAGCCCCAGCATTTT
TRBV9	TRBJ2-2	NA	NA	CASSAVSTGELFF	TGTGCCAGCAGCGCCGTCAGTACCGGGGAGCTGTTTTTT
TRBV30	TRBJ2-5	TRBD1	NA	CAWSGQGGETQYF	TGTGCCTGGAGCGGACAGGGTGGAGAGACCCAGTACTTC
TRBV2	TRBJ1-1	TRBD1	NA	CASSASGGLTEAFF	TGTGCCAGCAGCGCCTCAGGGGGACTCACTGAAGCTTTCTTT
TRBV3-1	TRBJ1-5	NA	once	CASSQVTGRPQHF	TGTGCCAGCAGCCAAGTCACCGGTCGGCCCCAGCATTTT
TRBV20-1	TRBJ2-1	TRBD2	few	CSARGGRYNEQFF	TGCAGTGCTCGCGGGGGGAGGTACAATGAGCAGTTCTTC
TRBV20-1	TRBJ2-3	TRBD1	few	CSASRQGVVDTQYF	TGCAGTGCCTCTAGACAGGGGGTTGTGGATACGCAGTATTTT
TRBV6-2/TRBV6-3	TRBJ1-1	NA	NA	CASSDTRGSRGAFF	TGTGCCAGCAGTGACACGAGGGGGAGTCGTGGAGCTTTCTTT
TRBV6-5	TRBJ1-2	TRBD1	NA	CASSDRAYGYTF	TGTGCCAGCAGTGACAGGGCGTATGGCTACACCTTC
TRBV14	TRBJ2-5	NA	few	CASSPNRREAFFGQETQYF	NA
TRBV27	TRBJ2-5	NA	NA	CASIGRREETQYF	TGTGCCAGCATCGGACGGCGAGAAGAGACCCAGTACTTC
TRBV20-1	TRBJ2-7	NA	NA	CSASGGQSSYEQYF	TGCAGTGCCTCTGGGGGGCAGAGCTCCTACGAGCAGTACTTC
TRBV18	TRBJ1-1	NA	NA	CASSPGFANTEAFF	TGTGCCAGCTCACCGGGGTTTGCAAACACTGAAGCTTTCTTT
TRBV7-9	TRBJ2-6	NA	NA	CASSLALGVGANVLTF	TGTGCCAGCAGCTTAGCGCTGGGGGTCGGGGCCAACGTCCTGACTTTC
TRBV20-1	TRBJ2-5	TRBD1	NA	CSARDRGLGETQYF	TGCAGTGCTAGAGACAGGGGGCTGGGGGAGACCCAGTACTTC
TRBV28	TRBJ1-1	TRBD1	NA	CASSSFYRGRGSTEAFF	TGTGCCAGCAGTTCTTTCTACAGGGGGCGGGGGAGCACTGAAGCTTTCTTT
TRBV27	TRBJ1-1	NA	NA	CASSLRTRQYNTEAFF	TGTGCCAGCAGTTTAAGAACAAGACAGTACAACACTGAAGCTTTCTTT
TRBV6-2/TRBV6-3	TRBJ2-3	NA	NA	CASSYGRHPDTQYF	TGTGCCAGCAGTTATGGCAGGCACCCAGATACGCAGTATTTT